The 15 T cell receptor beta chains below come from one sample, sequenced in a study of PD-1 blockade in classical Hodgkin lymphoma. All patients relapsed after autologous stem cell transplantation, and brentuximab vedotin exposure varied. The repertoire was sequenced with immunoSEQ multiplex PCR; TCRdb's copy has only in-frame clones and lacks some. The data hold under 110,000 clones, with around 89% observed a single time. This specimen consisted of peripheral blood mononuclear cells (PBMCs), obtained before the second cycle of nivolumab. The receptors here all came from a human donor with classical Hodgkin lymphoma.

V and J are TRBV7-2 and TRBJ2-3, with 10 positions matching TRBD1. The CDR3 totals 15 residues. The germline V gene encodes CDR1 SGHTA and CDR2 FQGNSA. V lost 3 bases, J lost 6 bases, and 6 bases stayed unmatched. CDR3 coding DNA: TGTGCCAGCAGCTTGAGAGGGACAGGGGTCGATACGCAGTATTTT. This gives the protein CASSLRGTGVDTQYF.

V is TRBV5-6 and J is TRBJ2-3, with no clear D. The CDR3 extends over 14 amino acids. Germline V gene lookup returns CDR1 SGHDT and CDR2 YYEEEE. Trimming pared 4 bases from V and 0 bases from J, leaving 9 bases between. CDR3 sequence (DNA): TGTGCCAGCAGCACTTCCCTTAGCACAGATACGCAGTATTTT. This encodes CASSTSLSTDTQYF.

The chain combines TRBV7-2 with TRBJ2-2, with a tentative D call TRBD1 (5 bases). Germline CDR1 and CDR2: SGHTA and FQGNSA. This CDR3 contains 16 residues. The V end was cut by 5 bases, the J end by 4 bases, with 17 bases between. This CDR3 reads CASSPEARASTGELFF. The CDR3 nucleotides are TGTGCCAGCAGCCCCGAAGCCAGGGCGAGCACCGGGGAGCTGTTTTTT. The full variable domain, its missing parts supplied by reference TRBV7-2 and TRBJ2-2, is GAGVSQSPSNKVTEKGKDVELRCDPISGHTALYWYRQSLGQGLEFLIYFQGNSAPDKSGLPSDRFSAERTGGSVSTLTIQRTQQEDSAVYLCASSPEARASTGELFFGEGSRLTVL.

V is TRBV29-1 and J is TRBJ2-5; TRBD2 matches 8 bases. The CDR3 consists of 16 residues. V shed 2 bases and J 1 base; nucleotides not matched to a gene: 9. CDR1 and CDR2 from the germline V gene are SQVTM and ANQGSEA. The CDR3 coding sequence is TGCAGCGTTGAACAGGGACTAGGAGTACGCCAAGAGACCCAGTACTTC. Translating gives CSVEQGLGVRQETQYF. The full variable domain, completed using reference TRBV29-1 and TRBJ2-5, is SAVISQKPSRDICQRGTSLTIQCQVDSQVTMMFWYRQQPGQSLTLIATANQGSEATYESGFVIDKFPISRPNLTFSTLTVSNMSPEDSSIYLCSVEQGLGVRQETQYFGPGTRLLVL.

As to this clone: The same CDR3 is also encoded by other DNA sequences in this sample. J is TRBJ1-2 and V is TRBV29-1; D is unclear. The germline V and J ends were trimmed by 4 bases and 1 base, with 4 bases remaining between them. Looked up from germline, CDR1 is SQVTM and CDR2 is ANQGSEA. The CDR3 runs 11 residues. The DNA for the CDR3 is TGCAGCGTTGCTCTTAACTATGGCTACACCTTC. Translating it yields CSVALNYGYTF.

The chain uses TRBV7-9 and TRBJ1-4, with no clear D. The ends were cut back, 4 bases at V and 0 bases at J, with 9 bases in the middle. Germline CDR1 is SEHNR and CDR2 is FQNEAQ (reference sequence). The CDR3 spans 15 residues. The CDR3 nucleotides are TGTGCCAGCAGCTCGATTCCTACAACTAATGAAAAACTGTTTTTT. Amino acids: CASSSIPTTNEKLFF.

V is TRBV5-6 and J is TRBJ2-2, with D unresolved. CDR3 length: 12 amino acids. The V end was cut by 2 bases, the J end by 8 bases, with 7 bases between. Germline CDR1 reads SGHDT; CDR2 reads YYEEEE. DNA for the CDR3: TGTGCCAGCAGCTTTGAGGCTGGGGAGCTGTTTTTT. Translated: CASSFEAGELFF.

The V and J genes are TRBV5-6 and TRBJ2-7; 11 bases are a match to TRBD2. Unmatched junction bases numbered 5, after V lost 5 bases and J lost 4 bases. The V gene's germline CDR1 is SGHDT and CDR2 YYEEEE. The CDR3 is 14 residues long. The CDR3 DNA reads TGTGCCAGCAGTCCACTAGCGGGGGTTTACGAGCAGTACTTC. It is translated as CASSPLAGVYEQYF.

The chain is built from TRBV5-1 and TRBJ2-5; D unclear. The germline CDR1 and CDR2 sequences are SGHRS and YFSETQ. This CDR3 comprises 13 residues. Trimming shortened V by 1 base and J by 5 bases, and 9 bases separated the two germline ends. The CDR3 nucleotides are TGCGCCAGCAGCTTGCAGTATTCGGAGACCCAGTACTTC. Translation: CASSLQYSETQYF.

This chain connects TRBV10-3 to TRBJ1-1; TRBD1 might be the D (6 bases). The V gene's germline CDR1 is ENHRY and CDR2 SYGVKD. This CDR3 has 13 amino acids. Trimming took 11 bases from V and 1 from J, leaving 14 bases between them. Here the CDR3 reads CASGASGNTEAFF. As DNA, the CDR3 is TGTGCCTCGGGGGCGAGTGGGAACACTGAAGCTTTCTTT.

This clone was recorded once. The rearrangement links TRBV27 to TRBJ2-5; TRBD2 matches at 9 bases. The CDR3 is made up of 18 amino acids. With 3 bases clipped from V and 2 bases from J, the junction kept 13 bases outside the gene matches. CDR1 is MNHEY, CDR2 SMNVEV, per germline (reference sequence). The CDR3 protein is CASSFRGGPGLAQETQYF. The DNA of the CDR3 is TGTGCCAGCAGTTTTCGGGGGGGTCCGGGACTAGCTCAAGAGACCCAGTACTTC.

The chain is built from TRBV6-5 and TRBJ2-2, with 8 positions matching TRBD1. The junction had 2 bases not matched to a gene; V was cut back by 4 bases and J by 4 bases. The CDR3 totals 14 residues. Germline V gene sequence: CDR1 MNHEY, CDR2 SVGAGI. CDR3 in DNA: TGTGCCAGCAGTTTACAGGGGGGCACCGGGGAGCTGTTTTTT. Amino acid sequence: CASSLQGGTGELFF.

The rearrangement links TRBV29-1 to TRBJ2-1; weak D call: TRBD1 (5 bases). V lost 2 bases and J lost 13, with 18 bases in between. The CDR3 covers 13 residues. Germline values: CDR1 SQVTM, CDR2 ANQGSEA. The chain's CDR3 is CSVESQQGSDQFF. In nucleotides, the CDR3 is TGCAGCGTTGAATCACAGCAGGGTAGTGATCAGTTCTTC.

This clone was seen just once. The chain employs TRBV6-6 and TRBJ2-7, with D possibly TRBD1 on 5 matching bases. V was cut by 6 bases and J by 6 bases, with 9 bases left in between. The germline V gene encodes CDR1 MNHNY and CDR2 SVGAGI (reference sequence). The CDR3 totals 11 residues. Here the CDR3 DNA reads TGTGCCAGCAGCAGGGAATCCGAGCAGTACTTC. It translates to CASSRESEQYF.

The chain uses TRBV27 and TRBJ2-5; D may be TRBD1 (7 bases). V was cut by 2 bases and J by 4 bases, with 14 bases left in between. Germline V gene sequence: CDR1 MNHEY, CDR2 SMNVEV (reference sequence). This CDR3 region has 15 residues. This CDR3 reads CASSLGTVGLETQYF. CDR3 DNA sequence: TGTGCCAGCAGTTTAGGGACAGTGGGACTAGAGACCCAGTACTTC.